These T cell receptor beta chains were read from a single sample in a study of blood T cell repertoires in COVID-19. Profiling relied on immunoSEQ multiplex PCR, and the TCRdb table lists in-frame clones only, not all of them. The sample lists about 180,000 clones, approximately 89% seen once, with 4% to 5% in the top ten. The sequenced sample was peripheral blood. All receptors come from a woman in her thirties with acute or convalescent COVID-19. CDR3s include the opening cysteine and the closing phenylalanine or tryptophan. The D gene is left open where the match is weak. A row's size may be missing; if present it is once, few, many or a size class.

TRBV7-2,NA,NA,TRBJ2-2,TGTGCCAGCACCCTAGGACAGACAAACACCGGGGAGCTGTTTTTT,CASTLGQTNTGELFF
TRBV2,NA,NA,TRBJ2-7,TGTGCCAGCAGTGAATTTTGGTCCAGCTACGAGCAGTACTTC,CASSEFWSSYEQYF
TRBV28,NA,few,TRBJ2-5,TGTGCCAGCAGTTTTTGGTCCGGCGGGGACCTAACGGGGACCCAGTACTTC,CASSFWSGGDLTGTQYF
TRBV7-9,NA,NA,TRBJ2-1,TGTGCCAGCAGCCGGACCGGGACTGAGAAGTTCTTC,CASSRTGTEKFF
TRBV28,TRBD1,NA,TRBJ1-1,TGTGCCAGCAACAGGGGGCACGCTGAAGCTTTCTTT,CASNRGHAEAFF
TRBV7-9,NA,NA,TRBJ2-2,TGTGCCAGCAGCTTAGAGCCCGGGGAGCTGTTTTTT,CASSLEPGELFF
TRBV28,TRBD1,NA,TRBJ1-6,TGTGCCAGCAGTTCACAGGGGGGACTTAATTCACCCCTCCACTTT,CASSSQGGLNSPLHF
TRBV27,NA,NA,TRBJ2-1,TGTGCCAGCAGTAACCGGGACTTCTCCTACAATGAGCAGTTCTTC,CASSNRDFSYNEQFF
TRBV27,NA,NA,TRBJ2-7,TGTGCCAGCAGTTCCCTCAGCGAGCAGTACTTC,CASSSLSEQYF
TRBV6-5,NA,NA,TRBJ2-6,TGTGCCAGCAGTCCTAACTCTGGGGCCAACGTCCTGACTTTC,CASSPNSGANVLTF
TRBV5-4,TRBD1,NA,TRBJ2-3,TGTGCCAGCAGCAGGGACAGGGGGTTCACAGATACGCAGTATTTT,CASSRDRGFTDTQYF
TRBV9,NA,few,TRBJ2-5,TGTGCCAGCAGCGTAGGTGGGGCTGAAGAGACCCAGTACTTC,CASSVGGAEETQYF
TRBV6-5,NA,NA,TRBJ2-7,TGTGCCAGCTTCGACAGGTTAAGCTCCTACGAGCAGTACTTC,CASFDRLSSYEQYF
TRBV2,NA,NA,TRBJ2-3,TGTGCCAGCAGGGGGGCGAGCGCTGGGACCAGGGTCACAGATACGCAGTATTTT,CASRGASAGTRVTDTQYF
TRBV11-1,NA,NA,TRBJ1-1,TGTGCCAGCAGCTTAGACCACAGACCGACCTTCTTT,CASSLDHRPTFF
TRBV24-1,NA,NA,TRBJ2-7,TGTGCCACCAGTGGGTCTAGCAATAGTGGCGAGCAGTACTTC,CATSGSSNSGEQYF
TRBV5-1,NA,NA,TRBJ2-5,TGCGCCAGCAGCTTGGAAGGGGCAGAGACCCAGTACTTC,CASSLEGAETQYF
TRBV28,NA,NA,TRBJ2-4,TGTGCCAGCAGCCCGGGACTAGCCAAAAACATTCAGTACTTC,CASSPGLAKNIQYF
TRBV28,NA,NA,TRBJ1-4,TGTGCCAGCAGTTTATCTGGCGGGACCGCCGCGGAGGCTGAAAAACTGTTTTTT,CASSLSGGTAAEAEKLFF
TRBV30,TRBD1,NA,TRBJ1-2,TGTGCCTGGAGTGTACGGTTACAGGGGTATGGCTACACCTTC,CAWSVRLQGYGYTF
TRBV6-1,NA,NA,TRBJ2-5,TGTGCCAGCAGTGAACCGGGAGAAGAGACCCAGTACTTC,CASSEPGEETQYF
TRBV28,NA,once,TRBJ2-2,TGTGCCAGCGGGCGACCCAACACCGGGGAGCTGTTTTTT,CASGRPNTGELFF
TRBV20-1,NA,NA,TRBJ1-1,TGCAGTGCTAGAGATCGTGTTCTGGCTTTCTTT,CSARDRVLAFF
TRBV7-8,TRBD2,once,TRBJ2-3,TGTGCCAGCAGCTTAGGACTAGCGCAAGATACGCAGTATTTT,CASSLGLAQDTQYF
TRBV7-9,TRBD2,NA,TRBJ2-3,TGTGCCTATGGATTAGCGGGGTACACAGATACGCAGTATTTT,CAYGLAGYTDTQYF
TRBV25-1,TRBD1,NA,TRBJ2-7,TGTGCCAGCAAAGGGACAGGGGGGCCATTGGAGCAGTACTTC,CASKGTGGPLEQYF
TRBV28,NA,NA,TRBJ2-7,TGTGCCAGCAGTTTGGAGGGCAGCGCCTACGAGCAGTACTTC,CASSLEGSAYEQYF
TRBV30,TRBD1,NA,TRBJ1-5,TGTGCCTGGAGTGGCCCAGGGGGAAATCAGCCCCAGCATTTT,CAWSGPGGNQPQHF
TRBV28,NA,NA,TRBJ2-7,TGTGCCAGCAGTCCTAGACAGGGAGGAGAGGAGCAGTACTTC,CASSPRQGGEEQYF
TRBV3-1/TRBV3-2,NA,NA,TRBJ2-4,TGTGCAAACAAAGCCAAAAACATTCAGTACTTC,CANKAKNIQYF
TRBV28,NA,NA,TRBJ1-6,TGTGCCAGCAGTTTATTGTCAGGCAGTTCACCCCTCCACTTT,CASSLLSGSSPLHF
TRBV2,NA,NA,TRBJ2-7,TGTGCCAGCACGGGTACAGGGATCTCCTACGAGCAGTACTTC,CASTGTGISYEQYF
TRBV28,NA,NA,TRBJ2-7,TGTGCCAGCGGGCGGGCGTTTTCCTACGAGCAGTACTTC,CASGRAFSYEQYF
TRBV14,NA,NA,TRBJ2-1,TGTGCCAGCAGCCAAGGTCCTGGGAGTTCCTACAATGAGCAGTTCTTC,CASSQGPGSSYNEQFF
TRBV11-2,NA,NA,TRBJ1-3,TGTGCCAGCAGCTTAGATTACTCTGGAAACACCATATATTTT,CASSLDYSGNTIYF
TRBV7-2,TRBD1,NA,TRBJ2-1,TGTGCCAGCAGCCTAGACAGGGGGCCATACAATGAGCAGTTCTTC,CASSLDRGPYNEQFF
TRBV2,NA,NA,TRBJ1-2,TGTGCCAGCGGGAGACAGGTGATGGGTATCTATGGCTACACCTTC,CASGRQVMGIYGYTF
TRBV7-2,TRBD1,NA,TRBJ1-5,TGTGCCAGCAGCTTCTCCAGGGGGCTTCAGCCCCAGCATTTT,CASSFSRGLQPQHF
TRBV11-3,NA,NA,TRBJ2-1,TGTGCCAGCAGCTTAGGCCCCACATTGAATGAGCAGTTCTTC,CASSLGPTLNEQFF
TRBV2,NA,NA,TRBJ1-2,TGTGCCAGCAGTGGCCGGCAGGCCGGCTATGGCTACACCTTC,CASSGRQAGYGYTF
TRBV3-1/TRBV3-2,NA,NA,TRBJ2-7,TGTGCCAGCAGCCTTCGCGGGACAGTTTACGAGCAGTACTTC,CASSLRGTVYEQYF